This TCR beta chain was sequenced for a study of blood T cell repertoires in COVID-19. Study background: Acute and convalescent COVID-19 specimens originated in the United States, Italy and Spain.

During active infection, Seattle patients enrolled and were then monitored through disease. The CDR3 contains 14 residues. Looked up from germline, CDR1 is MGHRA and CDR2 is YSYEKL. Trimming left V 0 bases short and J 4 bases short, with 9 bases between. Using immunoSEQ multiplex PCR, the repertoire was profiled, and TCRdb retains in-frame clones only, with some absent. This table has about 370,000 clones, around 87% appearing once. The sample taken for sequencing was peripheral blood. The gene calls are TRBV4-1 and TRBJ1-1, with a possible D match to TRBD1 (5 bases). The receptor's source is a woman aged 25 to 39 with COVID-19, enrolled during active disease. CDR3 amino acids: CASSQDTGPTEAFF. Written as DNA, the CDR3 is TGCGCCAGCAGCCAAGATACAGGTCCCACTGAAGCTTTCTTT.